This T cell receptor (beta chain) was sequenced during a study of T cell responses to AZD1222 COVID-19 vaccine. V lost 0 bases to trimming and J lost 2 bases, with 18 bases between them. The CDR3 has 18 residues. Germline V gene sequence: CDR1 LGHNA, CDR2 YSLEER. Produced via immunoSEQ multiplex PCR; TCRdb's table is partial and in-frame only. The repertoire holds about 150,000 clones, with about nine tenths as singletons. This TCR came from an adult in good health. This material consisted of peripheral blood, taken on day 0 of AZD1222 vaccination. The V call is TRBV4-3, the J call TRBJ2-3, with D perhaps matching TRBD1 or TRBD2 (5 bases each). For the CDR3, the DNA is TGCGCCAGCAGCCAAGATCTAACGGGACCCCTACCCACAGATACGCAGTATTTT. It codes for CASSQDLTGPLPTDTQYF.